The TCR beta chain described here comes from a study of CD8 T cells in Susac syndrome. Trimming removed 0 bases from V and 14 bases from J, with 19 bases in between. Looked up from germline, CDR1 is GTSNPN and CDR2 is SVGIG (reference sequence). CDR3 length: 14 amino acids. RNA amounts of roughly 0.45 to 1 ug underwent reverse transcription with random hexamers. TCR beta CDR3 was amplified by immunoSEQ multiplex PCR. This amplification extended across 54 Vbeta and 13 Jbeta segments. TCRdb processed the immunoSEQ multiplex PCR reads anew with MiXCR; each CDR3 protein has one entry. The sample holds about 300,000 distinct CDR3 sequences, roughly nine tenths seen once.

This clonotype was sampled from a human donor with multiple sclerosis. This chain joins TRBV30 and TRBJ1-4; D unclear. Sequencing was performed on CD4+ T cells from PBMCs. The CDR3 sequence: CAWSVGEFKPSLFF. CDR3 sequence (DNA): TGTGCCTGGAGTGTAGGAGAATTCAAGCCGTCCCTGTTTTTT.